The rows below give T cell receptor beta chains drawn from one sample of a study of a mutant IDH1 vaccine in newly diagnosed glioma. This table comes from immunoSEQ multiplex PCR, and its TCRdb copy is limited to in-frame clones, with some not included. Of some 70,000 clones listed, around 79% are singletons. The sequencing used PBMCs, collected from a glioma patient treated with radiotherapy, temozolomide or both. These receptor sequences come from a man aged 45-65 years with glioma. CDR3s include the opening cysteine and the closing phenylalanine or tryptophan. The order of the fields is D gene, clone size, V gene, J gene, CDR3 DNA, CDR3 protein. D genes are given only for firm matches. Some rows mark clone size as missing; the rest say once, few, many or name a class of expanded clone.

>NA|NA|TRBV9|TRBJ1-2
TGTGCCAGCAGCTCCCGGGACACCAGCCTCTATGGCTACACCTTC
CASSSRDTSLYGYTF
>NA|NA|TRBV30|TRBJ2-5
TGTGCCTGGAGTCGGCAGTGGGAGTCGACCCAGTACTTC
CAWSRQWESTQYF
>NA|NA|TRBV29-1|TRBJ2-5
TGCAGCGTTGAGGGTGCCGCATTATGGGGCAGGGGAGAGACCCAGTACTTC
CSVEGAALWGRGETQYF
>TRBD1|NA|TRBV19|TRBJ2-2
TGTGCCAGTAGTATCGGGACAGGGAACACCGGGGAGCTGTTTTTT
CASSIGTGNTGELFF
>TRBD1|NA|TRBV5-6|TRBJ1-5
TGTGCCAGCAGCTTGGGGGGGACAGGAGGGGTTGGGGATCAGCCCCAGCATTTT
CASSLGGTGGVGDQPQHF
>NA|NA|TRBV6-1|TRBJ2-7
TGTGCCAGCGAGGAGGTCAGCTCCTACGAGCAGTACTTC
CASEEVSSYEQYF
>NA|NA|TRBV7-2|TRBJ1-5
TGTGCCAGCAGCTCAACCCAGGGGCAGCCCCAGCATTTT
CASSSTQGQPQHF
>NA|NA|TRBV7-9|TRBJ2-3
TGTGCCAGCAACAAGATGGGACTCAAGAGCACAGATACGCAGTATTTT
CASNKMGLKSTDTQYF
>TRBD2|NA|TRBV5-1|TRBJ2-2
TGCGCCAGCAGCCCCACTAGCGGCCGGGGCACCGGGGAGCTGTTTTTT
CASSPTSGRGTGELFF
>TRBD1|NA|TRBV20-1|TRBJ2-1
TGCAGTGCTAGGGACAGGGACAAGCAGTTCTTC
CSARDRDKQFF
>TRBD1|NA|TRBV7-2|TRBJ2-5
TGTGCCAGCAGCGACAGGGCTGAGACCCAGTACTTC
CASSDRAETQYF
>NA|NA|TRBV7-9|TRBJ2-7
TGTGCCAGCAGCTTACCCTCCTACGAGCAGTACTTC
CASSLPSYEQYF
>TRBD1|NA|TRBV5-1|TRBJ2-3
TGCGCCAGCAGCCCGGGACAGGGGGCTTATACGCAGTATTTT
CASSPGQGAYTQYF
>NA|once|TRBV6-1|TRBJ2-2
TGTGCCAGCAGACACCAAAAGAACACCGGGGAGCTGTTTTTT
CASRHQKNTGELFF
>TRBD1|once|TRBV29-1|TRBJ1-3
TGCAGCGTTCGACAGGGCGCAGGAGGAAACACCATATATTTT
CSVRQGAGGNTIYF
>NA|NA|TRBV19|TRBJ1-4
TGTGCCAGTAGTAGGGTCGGGTCAACGCAAGAAAAACTGTTTTTT
CASSRVGSTQEKLFF
>NA|NA|TRBV29-1|TRBJ2-5
TGCAGCGTTGACAGCGGGCCCAGGGCCCAGTACTTC
CSVDSGPRAQYF
>NA|NA|TRBV27|TRBJ1-4
TGTGCCAGCAGAGACGCGGTGGGAGAAGAAAAACTGTTTTTT
CASRDAVGEEKLFF
>NA|NA|TRBV9|TRBJ1-1
TGTGCCAGCAGCGTAGAGGTTAGAAACACTGAAGCTTTCTTT
CASSVEVRNTEAFF
>TRBD1|once|TRBV9|TRBJ1-4
TGTGCCAGCAGCGTAGCTTCAACAGGGGGGGCTGATGAAAAACTGTTTTTT
CASSVASTGGADEKLFF
>NA|NA|TRBV28|TRBJ2-7
TGTGCCAGCAGTTCCGGGACACGCTTAAGGGACGAGCAGTACTTC
CASSSGTRLRDEQYF
>NA|NA|TRBV5-6|TRBJ1-5
TGTGCCAGCAGCCCCGGAGCTGGAGGCAATCAGCCCCAGCATTTT
CASSPGAGGNQPQHF
>NA|NA|TRBV7-7|TRBJ2-1
TGTGCTAGCAGCCCCAGGACCACCCCATCTGAGCAGTTCTTC
CASSPRTTPSEQFF
>NA|NA|TRBV10-1|TRBJ2-3
TGCGCCAGCAGTGAGCCTTTAACAGGCCCCACAGATACGCAGTATTTT
CASSEPLTGPTDTQYF
>NA|few|TRBV2|TRBJ1-4
TGTGCCAGGGGGGACGGTTTGGAACTGTTTTTT
CARGDGLELFF
>TRBD1|NA|TRBV19|TRBJ2-7
TGTGCCAGTAGTCCCGGGACAGGGAGTATGTACGAGCAGTACTTC
CASSPGTGSMYEQYF
>NA|many|TRBV6-1|TRBJ2-7
TGTGCCAGCCGGGCAGGGTTTAAGGACGAGCAGTACTTC
CASRAGFKDEQYF
>TRBD1|NA|TRBV19|TRBJ1-5
TGTGCCAGTACCATCGTCGACAGGGTTCTCCATCAGCCCCAGCATTTT
CASTIVDRVLHQPQHF
>NA|NA|TRBV30|TRBJ1-1
TGTGCCTGGGACAGCTCGAACACTGAAGCTTTCTTT
CAWDSSNTEAFF
>TRBD1|NA|TRBV5-8|TRBJ1-1
TGTGCCAGCAGCAACCGGGACAGGGGGGTTGGTATGAACACTGAAGCTTTCTTT
CASSNRDRGVGMNTEAFF
>NA|NA|TRBV7-9|TRBJ1-4
TGTGCCAGCAGCTTAGCGAGGGGTGGAAATGAAAAACTGTTTTTT
CASSLARGGNEKLFF
>NA|NA|TRBV2|TRBJ1-2
TGTGCCAGCAGTGAGACCTATGGGGACTATGGCTACACCTTC
CASSETYGDYGYTF
>NA|NA|TRBV19|TRBJ2-2
TGTGCCAGTAGTAAAGGGGAGGTGGTCCGCGGCACCGGGGAGCTGTTTTTT
CASSKGEVVRGTGELFF
>NA|NA|TRBV6-7|TRBJ1-2
TGTGCCAGCAGTCCGGAGGCTAACTATGGCTACACCTTC
CASSPEANYGYTF
>NA|NA|TRBV25-1|TRBJ2-5
TGTGCCAGCCAGAAACAAGAGACCCAGTACTTC
CASQKQETQYF
>TRBD2|NA|TRBV7-6|TRBJ2-7
TGTGCCAGCAGCTTATTGGGCGGGGGGACTACCTACGAGCAGTACTTC
CASSLLGGGTTYEQYF
>NA|NA|TRBV4-1|TRBJ1-1
TGCGCCAGCAGCCGCTCAGCCACAGCGAACACTGAAGCTTTCTTT
CASSRSATANTEAFF
>NA|NA|TRBV19|TRBJ2-7
TGTGCCAGTAGTATTGCGGGGAGGACCTACGAGCAGTACTTC
CASSIAGRTYEQYF
>NA|NA|TRBV5-1|TRBJ1-5
TGCGCCAGCAGGGAAGGGAACAATCAGCCCCAGCATTTT
CASREGNNQPQHF
>TRBD1|NA|TRBV29-1|TRBJ1-1
TGCAGCGTTGATTTCGGCAGGGGGAGTACTGAAGCTTTCTTT
CSVDFGRGSTEAFF
>NA|NA|TRBV5-1|TRBJ2-1
TGCGCCAGCAGCTTGGCCACTTACAATGAGCAGTTCTTC
CASSLATYNEQFF
>NA|NA|TRBV6-1|TRBJ1-5
TGTGCCAGCAGTAGAGAGGCCCTTACGCAGCCCCAGCATTTT
CASSREALTQPQHF
>NA|few|TRBV27|TRBJ1-5
TGTGCCAGCAGCATGGGGGGGGGCAATCAGCCCCAGCATTTT
CASSMGGGNQPQHF
>NA|NA|TRBV5-1|TRBJ2-5
TGCGCCAGCAAGGACGGAGAGACCCAGTACTTC
CASKDGETQYF
>NA|once|TRBV2|TRBJ1-2
TGTGCCAGCAGTGAAAAGGTTTACTATGGCTACACCTTC
CASSEKVYYGYTF
>NA|NA|TRBV29-1|TRBJ1-1
TGCAGCGTTGGAGGGGGGGATTCTTGGGGTGAAGCTTTCTTT
CSVGGGDSWGEAFF
>NA|few|TRBV20-1|TRBJ1-1
TGCAGTGCTAGTTTAGTCCCTGAAGCTTTCTTT
CSASLVPEAFF
>NA|NA|TRBV4-1|TRBJ1-6
TGCGCCAGCAGCTACCGGGACCTAAATTCACCCCTCCACTTT
CASSYRDLNSPLHF
>NA|few|TRBV7-2|TRBJ2-5
TGTGCCAGCAGCATCACTTCCCAAGAGACCCAGTACTTC
CASSITSQETQYF
>TRBD1|NA|TRBV28|TRBJ1-4
TGTGCCAGCAGTTTTACCCGCCGGGACAGGGGGCTGAATAATGAAAAACTGTTTTTT
CASSFTRRDRGLNNEKLFF
>NA|NA|TRBV6-5|TRBJ1-1
TGTGCCAGCAGTTGGATAGGGGGGAACACTGAAGCTTTCTTT
CASSWIGGNTEAFF
>TRBD2|once|TRBV10-3|TRBJ2-1
TGTGCCATCATGCCCCAGGGTAGCGGGGCCCTAAGCTCCTACAATGAGCAGTTCTTC
CAIMPQGSGALSSYNEQFF
>NA|NA|TRBV5-1|TRBJ2-2
TGCGCCAGCAGCCCCCTCGACACAACGAACACCGGGGAGCTGTTTTTT
CASSPLDTTNTGELFF
>NA|NA|TRBV10-3|TRBJ2-5
TGTGCCATCAGTGAGTCACTGGGGGAGACCCAGTACTTC
CAISESLGETQYF